The rows below give T cell receptor beta chains drawn from one sample of a study of blood T cell repertoires in COVID-19. Here immunoSEQ multiplex PCR was the method, and the copy in TCRdb shows in-frame clones only, minus some. The profile shows more than 400,000 clones, around 90% of them singletons. The material sequenced was PBMCs or T cells enriched from blood (not recorded which). These receptors were collected from a woman in her late teens or twenties who had recovered from COVID-19. Each CDR3 is given without its conserved first and last residue. Fields, in order: CDR3 protein, V gene, J gene.

cdr3_aa: ASIGKGRGDTEAF; v_call: TRBV10-2; j_call: TRBJ1-1
cdr3_aa: ASSRDRGSNQPQH; v_call: TRBV6-5; j_call: TRBJ1-5
cdr3_aa: ASSDPGAGANVLT; v_call: TRBV10-1; j_call: TRBJ2-6
cdr3_aa: ASSPYGESGGESDTQY; v_call: TRBV28; j_call: TRBJ2-3
cdr3_aa: ATSDPGQGRDEQY; v_call: TRBV24-1; j_call: TRBJ2-7
cdr3_aa: ASRPGQGDNSPLH; v_call: TRBV5-8; j_call: TRBJ1-6
cdr3_aa: ASSQFLTGELF; v_call: TRBV16; j_call: TRBJ2-2
cdr3_aa: ASRRWTEAF; v_call: TRBV6-5; j_call: TRBJ1-1
cdr3_aa: SATLADTQY; v_call: TRBV20-1; j_call: TRBJ2-3
cdr3_aa: ASSLGAPENIQY; v_call: TRBV11-2; j_call: TRBJ2-4
cdr3_aa: ASSIPGGTEAF; v_call: TRBV19; j_call: TRBJ1-1
cdr3_aa: ASSLVGQEDTQY; v_call: TRBV7-2; j_call: TRBJ2-3
cdr3_aa: ASSKSYRGRSQH; v_call: TRBV21-1; j_call: TRBJ1-5
cdr3_aa: ASSDIDRGSDTQY; v_call: TRBV2; j_call: TRBJ2-3
cdr3_aa: ASSYSQGRQPQH; v_call: TRBV6-6; j_call: TRBJ1-5
cdr3_aa: ASSLGQHTEAF; v_call: TRBV12-3/TRBV12-4; j_call: TRBJ1-1
cdr3_aa: SVVRTGDMNTEAF; v_call: TRBV29-1; j_call: TRBJ1-1
cdr3_aa: ASSLSGIGKTRAEQF; v_call: TRBV5-1; j_call: TRBJ2-1
cdr3_aa: ASGGTDTGELF; v_call: TRBV6-4; j_call: TRBJ2-2
cdr3_aa: ASSVVAGGYNEQF; v_call: TRBV9; j_call: TRBJ2-1
cdr3_aa: ALEPVTRTEAF; v_call: TRBV30; j_call: TRBJ1-1
cdr3_aa: ASSEAILAGVTDTQY; v_call: TRBV6-1; j_call: TRBJ2-3
cdr3_aa: AWSVGILGTEAF; v_call: TRBV30; j_call: TRBJ1-1